The clone carrying this T cell receptor beta chain turned up a few times. At a deep level, the assay was run. Profiling relied on immunoSEQ multiplex PCR, and the TCRdb table lists in-frame clones only, not all of them. The sample has some 1,100,000 clones, 70% to 80% seen once. The study drew its donors from healthy HIV-negative adults without recent acute infections or vaccinations. The sample is drawn from a study of shared clonotypes between healthy human individuals. Overall study context: Every donor yielded three CD4 naive, three CD4 memory, two CD8 naive and one CD8 memory plate.

This TCR came from a man between 18 and 29 years old in good health. Some clones in this sample may be carry-over from other donors' samples. Input material: memory CD4+ T cells from PBMCs. Sample subset: CD45RA-negative fraction.

This CDR3 reads CASSEGLVPLNEKLFF. The CDR3 DNA reads TGTGCCAGCAGTGAAGGGTTGGTTCCGCTTAATGAAAAACTGTTTTTT. The J gene is TRBJ1-4, the V gene TRBV6-1; D is unclear. CDR3 length: 16 residues. Germline V gene data show CDR1 as MNHNS and CDR2 as SASEGT. The germline V and J ends were trimmed by 1 base and 4 bases, with 13 bases remaining between them.